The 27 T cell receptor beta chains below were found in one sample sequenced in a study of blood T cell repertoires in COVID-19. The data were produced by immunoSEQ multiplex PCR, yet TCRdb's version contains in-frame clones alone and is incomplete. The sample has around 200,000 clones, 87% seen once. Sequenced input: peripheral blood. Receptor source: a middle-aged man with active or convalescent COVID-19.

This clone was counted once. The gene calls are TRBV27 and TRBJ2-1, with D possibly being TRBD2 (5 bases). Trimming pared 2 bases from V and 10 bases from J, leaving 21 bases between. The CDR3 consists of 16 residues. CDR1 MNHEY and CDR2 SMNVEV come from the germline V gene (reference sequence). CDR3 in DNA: TGTGCCAGCAGTTTAGGGAGCGGACCACCTCCGAGGGAGCAGTTCTTC. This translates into CASSLGSGPPPREQFF.

DNA of the CDR3: TGTGCCAGCAGGGTTAGCGGGGGGGAACAAGAGACCCAGTACTTC. This encodes CASRVSGGEQETQYF. The V gene is TRBV7-9, the J gene TRBJ2-5, with 11 bases aligning to TRBD2. J lost 2 bases, V lost 6 bases, and 5 bases had no gene match. Looked up from germline, CDR1 is SEHNR and CDR2 is FQNEAQ (reference sequence). The CDR3 has 15 amino acids.

The CDR3 DNA reads TGTGCCAGCAGTGAACAACTAGAGACCCAGTACTTC. The encoded protein is CASSEQLETQYF. The chain links TRBV2 to TRBJ2-5; no definite D call. This CDR3 is built from 12 residues. V shed 2 bases and J shed 4 bases, with 5 bases lying between them. The germline gives CDR1 SNHLY, CDR2 FYNNEI.

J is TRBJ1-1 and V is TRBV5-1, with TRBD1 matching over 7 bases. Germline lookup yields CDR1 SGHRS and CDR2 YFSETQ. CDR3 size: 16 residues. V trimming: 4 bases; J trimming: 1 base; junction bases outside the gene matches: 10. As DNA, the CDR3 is TGCGCCAGCAGCCCGGGTAGGGGGCTCGGGAACACTGAAGCTTTCTTT. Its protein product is CASSPGRGLGNTEAFF.

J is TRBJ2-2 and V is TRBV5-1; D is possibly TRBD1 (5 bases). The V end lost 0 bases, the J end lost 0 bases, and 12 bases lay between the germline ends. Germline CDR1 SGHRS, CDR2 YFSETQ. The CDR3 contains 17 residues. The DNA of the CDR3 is TGCGCCAGCAGCTTGGAAGGGGTTTCACCGAACACCGGGGAGCTGTTTTTT. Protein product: CASSLEGVSPNTGELFF.

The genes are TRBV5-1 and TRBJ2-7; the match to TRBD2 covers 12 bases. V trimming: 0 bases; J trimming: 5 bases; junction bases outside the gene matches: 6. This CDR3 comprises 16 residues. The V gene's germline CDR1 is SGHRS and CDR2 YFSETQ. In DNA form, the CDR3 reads TGCGCCAGCAGCTTGGGGACTAGCGGGGCAGTGGACGAGCAGTACTTC. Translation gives CASSLGTSGAVDEQYF.

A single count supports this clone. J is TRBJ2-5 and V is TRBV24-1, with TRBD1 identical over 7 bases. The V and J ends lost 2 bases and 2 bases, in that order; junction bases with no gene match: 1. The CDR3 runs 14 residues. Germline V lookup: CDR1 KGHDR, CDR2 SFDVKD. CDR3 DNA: TGTGCCACCAGTGATTCGGGACAGCAAGAGACCCAGTACTTC. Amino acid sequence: CATSDSGQQETQYF.

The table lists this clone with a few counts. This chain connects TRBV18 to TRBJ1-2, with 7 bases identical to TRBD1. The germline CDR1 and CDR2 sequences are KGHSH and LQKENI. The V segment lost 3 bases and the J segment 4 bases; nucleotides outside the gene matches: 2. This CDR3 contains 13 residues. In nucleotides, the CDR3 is TGTGCCAGCTCACCGGGACAGATCTATGGCTACACCTTC. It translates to CASSPGQIYGYTF.

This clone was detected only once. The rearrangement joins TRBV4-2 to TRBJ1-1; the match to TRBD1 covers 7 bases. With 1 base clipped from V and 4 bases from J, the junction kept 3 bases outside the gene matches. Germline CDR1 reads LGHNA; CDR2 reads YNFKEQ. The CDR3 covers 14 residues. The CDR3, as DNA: TGTGCCAGCAGCCAAGTGTCAGGGGGCACTGAAGCTTTCTTT. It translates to CASSQVSGGTEAFF.

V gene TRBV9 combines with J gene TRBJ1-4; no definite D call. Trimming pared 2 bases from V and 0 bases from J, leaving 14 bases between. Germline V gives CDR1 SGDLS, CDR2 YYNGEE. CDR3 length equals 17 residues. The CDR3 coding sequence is TGTGCCAGCAGCGTGGGCCCCCTTGGTGCAACTAATGAAAAACTGTTTTTT. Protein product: CASSVGPLGATNEKLFF.

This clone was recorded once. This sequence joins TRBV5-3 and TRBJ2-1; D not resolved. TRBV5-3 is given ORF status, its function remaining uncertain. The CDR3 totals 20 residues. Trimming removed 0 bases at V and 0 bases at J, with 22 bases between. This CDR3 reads CARSLAGGSTRCSSYNEQFF. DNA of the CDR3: TGTGCCAGAAGCTTGGCGGGTGGGTCCACGCGATGCAGCTCCTACAATGAGCAGTTCTTC.

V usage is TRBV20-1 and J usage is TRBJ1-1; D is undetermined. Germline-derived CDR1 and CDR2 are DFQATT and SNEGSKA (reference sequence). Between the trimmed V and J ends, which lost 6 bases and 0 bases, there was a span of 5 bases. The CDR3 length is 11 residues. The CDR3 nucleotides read TGCAGTGCGCGAGTGAACACTGAAGCTTTCTTT. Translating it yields CSARVNTEAFF.

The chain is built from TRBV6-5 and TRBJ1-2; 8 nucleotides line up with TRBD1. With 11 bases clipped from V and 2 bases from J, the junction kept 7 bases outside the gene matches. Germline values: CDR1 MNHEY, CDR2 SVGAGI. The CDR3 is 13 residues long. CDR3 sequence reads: CASRTGRNYGYTF. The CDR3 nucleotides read TGTGCCTCACGGACAGGGCGGAACTATGGCTACACCTTC.

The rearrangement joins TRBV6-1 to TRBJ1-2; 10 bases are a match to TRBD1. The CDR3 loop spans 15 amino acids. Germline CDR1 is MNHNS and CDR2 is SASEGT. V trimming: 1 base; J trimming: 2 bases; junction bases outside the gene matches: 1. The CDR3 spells CASSEGTGGNYGYTF. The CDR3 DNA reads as TGTGCCAGCAGTGAAGGGACAGGGGGAAACTATGGCTACACCTTC.

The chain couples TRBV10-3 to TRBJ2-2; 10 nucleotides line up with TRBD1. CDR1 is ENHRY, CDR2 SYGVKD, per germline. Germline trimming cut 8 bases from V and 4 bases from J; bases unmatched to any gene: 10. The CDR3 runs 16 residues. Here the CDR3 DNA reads TGTGCCATCGGGGGACAGGGGCGGTCCGGCACCGGGGAGCTGTTTTTT. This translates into CAIGGQGRSGTGELFF.

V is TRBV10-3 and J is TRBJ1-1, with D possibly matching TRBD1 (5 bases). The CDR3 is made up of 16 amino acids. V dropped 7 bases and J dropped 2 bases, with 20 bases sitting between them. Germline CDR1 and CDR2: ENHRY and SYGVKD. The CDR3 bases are TGTGCCATCACTCTAACTAATAGGGGTCCCAACACTGAAGCTTTCTTT. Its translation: CAITLTNRGPNTEAFF.

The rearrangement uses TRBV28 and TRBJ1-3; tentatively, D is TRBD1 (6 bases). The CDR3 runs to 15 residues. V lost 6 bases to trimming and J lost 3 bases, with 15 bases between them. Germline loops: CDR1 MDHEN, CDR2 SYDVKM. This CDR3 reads CASSPGRGYGNTIYF. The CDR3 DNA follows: TGTGCCAGCAGCCCCGGCAGGGGATATGGAAACACCATATATTTT.

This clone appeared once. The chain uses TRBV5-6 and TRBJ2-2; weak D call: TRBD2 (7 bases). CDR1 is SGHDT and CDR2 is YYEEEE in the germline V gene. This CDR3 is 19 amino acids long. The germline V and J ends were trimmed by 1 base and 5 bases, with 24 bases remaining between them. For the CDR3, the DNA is TGTGCCAGCAGCTTGAGGCGAGAATCCGGGGGGCCGGTAACCGGGGAGCTGTTTTTT. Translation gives CASSLRRESGGPVTGELFF. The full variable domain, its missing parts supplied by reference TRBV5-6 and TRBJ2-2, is DAGVTQSPTHLIKTRGQQVTLRCSPKSGHDTVSWYQQALGQGPQFIFQYYEEEERQRGNFPDRFSGHQFPNYSSELNVNALLLGDSALYLCASSLRRESGGPVTGELFFGEGSRLTVL.

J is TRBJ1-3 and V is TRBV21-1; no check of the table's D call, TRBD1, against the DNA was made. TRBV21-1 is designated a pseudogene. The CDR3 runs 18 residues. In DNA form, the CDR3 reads TGTGCCAGCAGCAAAGCCCGTATGGGCCGCTTCTCTGGAAACACCATATATTTT. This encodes CASSKARMGRFSGNTIYF.

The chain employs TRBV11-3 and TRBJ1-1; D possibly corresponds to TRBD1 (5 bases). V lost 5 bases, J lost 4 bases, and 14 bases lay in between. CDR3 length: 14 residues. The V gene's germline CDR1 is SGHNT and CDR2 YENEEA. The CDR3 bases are TGTGCCAGCAGCCAAGAGCAGGGTTCCACTGAAGCTTTCTTT. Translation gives CASSQEQGSTEAFF.

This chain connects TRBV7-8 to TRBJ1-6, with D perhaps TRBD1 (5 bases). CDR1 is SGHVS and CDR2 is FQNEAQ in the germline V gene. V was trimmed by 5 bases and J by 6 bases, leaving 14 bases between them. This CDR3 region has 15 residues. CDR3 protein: CASSPLRQSNSPLHF. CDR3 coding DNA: TGTGCCAGCAGCCCCCTACGACAGTCTAATTCACCCCTCCACTTT.

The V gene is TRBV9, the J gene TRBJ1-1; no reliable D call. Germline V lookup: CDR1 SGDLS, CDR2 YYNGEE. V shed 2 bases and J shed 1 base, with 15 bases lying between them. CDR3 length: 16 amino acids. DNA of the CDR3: TGTGCCAGCAGCGTTACGCACCGGGCGGGGAACACTGAAGCTTTCTTT. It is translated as CASSVTHRAGNTEAFF.

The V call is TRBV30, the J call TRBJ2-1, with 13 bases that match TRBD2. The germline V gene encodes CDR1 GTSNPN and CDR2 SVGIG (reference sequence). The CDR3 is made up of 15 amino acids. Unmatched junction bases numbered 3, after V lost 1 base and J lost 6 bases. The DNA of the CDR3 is TGTGCCTGGAGTGCCGGGACTAGCGGGGCCAATGAGCAGTTCTTC. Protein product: CAWSAGTSGANEQFF.

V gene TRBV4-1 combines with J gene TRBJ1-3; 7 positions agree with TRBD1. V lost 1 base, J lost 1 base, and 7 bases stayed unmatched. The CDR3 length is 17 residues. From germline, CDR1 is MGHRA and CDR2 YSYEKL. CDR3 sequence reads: CASSQVGTAQSGNTIYF. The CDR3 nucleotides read TGCGCCAGCAGCCAAGTCGGGACAGCCCAGTCTGGAAACACCATATATTTT.

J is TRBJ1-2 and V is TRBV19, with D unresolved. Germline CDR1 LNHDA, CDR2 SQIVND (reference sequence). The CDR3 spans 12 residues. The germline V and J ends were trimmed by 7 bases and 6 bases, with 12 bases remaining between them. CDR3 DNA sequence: TGTGCCAGTAACTCGGCCGGGGATGGCTACACCTTC. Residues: CASNSAGDGYTF.

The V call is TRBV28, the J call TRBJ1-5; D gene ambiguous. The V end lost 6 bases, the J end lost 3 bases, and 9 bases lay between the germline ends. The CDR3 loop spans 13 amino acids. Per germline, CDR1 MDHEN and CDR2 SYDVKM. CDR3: CASRRQANQPQHF. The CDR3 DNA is TGTGCCAGCAGACGCCAAGCCAATCAGCCCCAGCATTTT.

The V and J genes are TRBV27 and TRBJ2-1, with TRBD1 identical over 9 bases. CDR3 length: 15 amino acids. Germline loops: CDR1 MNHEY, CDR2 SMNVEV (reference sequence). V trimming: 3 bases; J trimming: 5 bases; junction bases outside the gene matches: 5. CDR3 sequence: CASSFRDRVNNEQFF. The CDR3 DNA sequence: TGTGCCAGCAGTTTCCGGGACAGGGTAAACAATGAGCAGTTCTTC.